A selection of T cell receptor beta chains follows, all from one sample in a study of shared T cell receptors in the human thymus. The protocol was immunoSEQ multiplex PCR, while the TCRdb copy is restricted to in-frame clones and leaves out a portion. The sample has more than 550,000 clones, roughly 85% seen once. These data were likewise used in another study, on human thymus T cells.

Sequences were obtained from thymocytes. Receptors originate from a girl in the first two years of life with a congenital heart defect. The CDR3 runs from the conserved cysteine through the conserved F or W. The D gene is left open where the match is weak. Rows may omit the clone size; those that give it use once, few, many or a size class.

d_call: NA
clone_size: NA
v_call: TRBV6-5
j_call: TRBJ1-1
cdr3_aa: CASSSAGEFTEAFF
cdr3_nt: TGTGCCAGCAGTTCTGCAGGGGAGTTCACTGAAGCTTTCTTT

d_call: TRBD2
clone_size: NA
v_call: TRBV11-2
j_call: TRBJ2-5
cdr3_aa: CASSLRRGGEETQYF
cdr3_nt: TGTGCCAGCAGCTTAAGGCGGGGGGGAGAAGAGACCCAGTACTTC

d_call: TRBD1
clone_size: NA
v_call: TRBV13
j_call: TRBJ1-2
cdr3_aa: CARGWGQGSYGYTF
cdr3_nt: TGTGCCAGGGGGTGGGGACAGGGGTCTTATGGCTACACCTTC

d_call: NA
clone_size: once
v_call: TRBV28
j_call: TRBJ2-2
cdr3_aa: CASSFGGASTGELFF
cdr3_nt: TGTGCCAGCAGTTTTGGGGGGGCGAGCACCGGGGAGCTGTTTTTT

d_call: NA
clone_size: NA
v_call: TRBV5-6
j_call: TRBJ2-1
cdr3_aa: CASSPGYDEQFF
cdr3_nt: TGTGCCAGCAGCCCAGGCTATGATGAGCAGTTCTTC

d_call: TRBD1
clone_size: NA
v_call: TRBV19
j_call: TRBJ1-4
cdr3_aa: CASRQGASTNEKLFF
cdr3_nt: TGTGCCAGTAGACAGGGGGCAAGTACTAATGAAAAACTGTTTTTT

d_call: NA
clone_size: once
v_call: TRBV27
j_call: TRBJ2-5
cdr3_aa: CASSLRPTKGETQYF
cdr3_nt: TGTGCCAGCAGTTTAAGGCCGACGAAGGGGGAGACCCAGTACTTC

d_call: NA
clone_size: NA
v_call: TRBV28
j_call: TRBJ1-3
cdr3_aa: CASSSHLRGKGNTIYF
cdr3_nt: TGTGCCAGCAGTTCTCACCTCAGGGGTAAGGGAAACACCATATATTTT

d_call: TRBD1
clone_size: NA
v_call: TRBV27
j_call: TRBJ1-6
cdr3_aa: CASNRDRGGSPLHF
cdr3_nt: TGTGCCAGCAACCGGGACAGGGGGGGATCACCCCTCCACTTT

d_call: NA
clone_size: NA
v_call: TRBV4-1
j_call: TRBJ1-2
cdr3_aa: CASSQGALSAGGYTF
cdr3_nt: TGCGCCAGCAGCCAAGGGGCTCTCTCTGCAGGTGGCTACACCTTC

d_call: TRBD2
clone_size: NA
v_call: TRBV11-2
j_call: TRBJ2-3
cdr3_aa: CASSQPGLAGGGSDTQYF
cdr3_nt: TGTGCCAGCAGCCAACCGGGACTAGCGGGGGGTGGATCAGATACGCAGTATTTT

d_call: NA
clone_size: NA
v_call: TRBV11-2
j_call: TRBJ1-6
cdr3_aa: CASSHQKLTDYNSPLHF
cdr3_nt: TGTGCCAGCAGCCACCAAAAGCTAACCGATTATAATTCACCCCTCCACTTT

d_call: TRBD1
clone_size: NA
v_call: TRBV18
j_call: TRBJ2-7
cdr3_aa: CASSLDRGIPYEQYF
cdr3_nt: TGTGCCAGCTCCCTGGACAGGGGGATACCCTACGAGCAGTACTTC

d_call: NA
clone_size: NA
v_call: TRBV30
j_call: TRBJ1-6
cdr3_aa: CAWSVLLDRDNSPLHF
cdr3_nt: TGTGCCTGGAGTGTACTTCTGGACAGAGATAATTCCCCCCTCCACTTT

d_call: TRBD1
clone_size: NA
v_call: TRBV15
j_call: TRBJ1-2
cdr3_aa: CATSRTPGTGVNYGYTF
cdr3_nt: TGTGCCACCAGCAGAACCCCCGGGACAGGGGTGAACTATGGCTACACCTTC

d_call: TRBD1
clone_size: NA
v_call: TRBV7-2
j_call: TRBJ2-4
cdr3_aa: CASSLGLQGVPAKNIQYF
cdr3_nt: TGTGCCAGCAGCTTAGGCTTACAGGGGGTCCCAGCCAAAAACATTCAGTACTTC

d_call: NA
clone_size: NA
v_call: TRBV27
j_call: TRBJ1-1
cdr3_aa: CASRRVGLDSEAFF
cdr3_nt: TGTGCCAGCAGGCGAGTAGGTCTGGACAGTGAAGCTTTCTTT

d_call: NA
clone_size: once
v_call: TRBV7-2
j_call: TRBJ1-1
cdr3_aa: CASSKDSRSGNTEAFF
cdr3_nt: TGTGCCAGCAGCAAGGACAGTCGGTCCGGGAACACTGAAGCTTTCTTT

d_call: NA
clone_size: NA
v_call: TRBV7-9
j_call: TRBJ1-2
cdr3_aa: CASSPWGGDGYTF
cdr3_nt: TGTGCCAGCAGCCCCTGGGGGGGGGATGGCTACACCTTC

d_call: TRBD1
clone_size: NA
v_call: TRBV7-2
j_call: TRBJ1-2
cdr3_aa: CASSYLQGGYTF
cdr3_nt: TGTGCCAGCAGCTACCTACAGGGGGGCTACACCTTC

d_call: NA
clone_size: NA
v_call: TRBV6-5
j_call: TRBJ1-1
cdr3_aa: CASSFGGRVNTEAFF
cdr3_nt: TGTGCCAGCAGTTTTGGCGGGCGGGTGAACACTGAAGCTTTCTTT

d_call: NA
clone_size: NA
v_call: TRBV6-1
j_call: TRBJ1-2
cdr3_aa: CASSELTVPSNYGYTF
cdr3_nt: TGTGCCAGCAGTGAGCTCACTGTACCCTCTAACTATGGCTACACCTTC

d_call: TRBD1
clone_size: NA
v_call: TRBV9
j_call: TRBJ1-1
cdr3_aa: CASSVDGHRGSARTEAFF
cdr3_nt: TGTGCCAGCAGCGTAGACGGACACAGGGGGAGTGCGCGGACTGAAGCTTTCTTT

d_call: NA
clone_size: NA
v_call: TRBV29-1
j_call: TRBJ2-2
cdr3_aa: CSVDRAGSGELFF
cdr3_nt: TGCAGCGTTGATAGGGCGGGGTCCGGGGAGCTGTTTTTT

d_call: NA
clone_size: few
v_call: TRBV15
j_call: TRBJ2-5
cdr3_aa: CATSRAETTKWEETQYF
cdr3_nt: TGTGCCACCAGCAGAGCCGAGACAACCAAATGGGAAGAGACCCAGTACTTC

d_call: TRBD2
clone_size: NA
v_call: TRBV28
j_call: TRBJ2-1
cdr3_aa: CASSSSGGSYNEQFF
cdr3_nt: TGTGCCAGCAGTTCCTCGGGGGGGTCCTACAATGAGCAGTTCTTC

d_call: TRBD1
clone_size: NA
v_call: TRBV6-1
j_call: TRBJ1-5
cdr3_aa: CASSEVRQGGNQPQHF
cdr3_nt: TGTGCCAGCAGTGAAGTTAGACAGGGTGGGAATCAGCCCCAGCATTTT

d_call: TRBD2
clone_size: NA
v_call: TRBV28
j_call: TRBJ2-7
cdr3_aa: CASSSGTPRGGADEQYF
cdr3_nt: TGTGCCAGCAGTTCCGGAACCCCCCGCGGGGGGGCCGACGAGCAGTACTTC

d_call: NA
clone_size: once
v_call: TRBV27
j_call: TRBJ2-7
cdr3_aa: CASSSKDSSYEQYF
cdr3_nt: TGTGCCAGCAGTTCCAAGGACAGCTCCTACGAGCAGTACTTC

d_call: NA
clone_size: NA
v_call: TRBV6-1
j_call: TRBJ1-2
cdr3_aa: CASSEARQGRFGYTF
cdr3_nt: TGTGCCAGCAGTGAAGCGCGGCAGGGCAGATTTGGCTACACCTTC

d_call: NA
clone_size: NA
v_call: TRBV5-1
j_call: TRBJ1-2
cdr3_aa: CASSLGREIGYTF
cdr3_nt: TGCGCCAGCAGCTTAGGAAGGGAGATCGGCTACACCTTC

d_call: NA
clone_size: NA
v_call: TRBV7-9
j_call: TRBJ1-4
cdr3_aa: CASSLGPPVTNEKLFF
cdr3_nt: TGTGCCAGCAGCTTAGGTCCTCCGGTCACTAATGAAAAACTGTTTTTT

d_call: NA
clone_size: NA
v_call: TRBV25-1
j_call: TRBJ2-7
cdr3_aa: CASSAPRSGFFYEQYF
cdr3_nt: TGTGCCAGCAGTGCCCCCCGGTCAGGTTTTTTCTACGAGCAGTACTTC

d_call: NA
clone_size: NA
v_call: TRBV11-2
j_call: TRBJ1-1
cdr3_aa: CASSLAPAEGDTEAFF
cdr3_nt: TGTGCCAGCAGCTTAGCCCCGGCCGAGGGTGACACTGAAGCTTTCTTT

d_call: NA
clone_size: NA
v_call: TRBV5-8
j_call: TRBJ1-2
cdr3_aa: CASSLGPTYTF
cdr3_nt: TGTGCCAGCAGCTTGGGGCCCACCTACACCTTC

d_call: NA
clone_size: NA
v_call: TRBV7-9
j_call: TRBJ1-1
cdr3_aa: CASSFQGRGTEAFF
cdr3_nt: TGTGCCAGCAGCTTCCAGGGGAGGGGGACTGAAGCTTTCTTT

d_call: NA
clone_size: NA
v_call: TRBV2
j_call: TRBJ2-5
cdr3_aa: CASSGLWANQETQYF
cdr3_nt: TGTGCCAGCAGCGGTCTTTGGGCCAACCAAGAGACCCAGTACTTC

d_call: NA
clone_size: NA
v_call: TRBV28
j_call: TRBJ2-7
cdr3_aa: CASNNPDGTSYEQYF
cdr3_nt: TGTGCCAGCAACAACCCCGACGGGACATCCTACGAGCAGTACTTC

d_call: TRBD1
clone_size: NA
v_call: TRBV5-8
j_call: TRBJ1-2
cdr3_aa: CARQGAKVHTF
cdr3_nt: TGTGCTAGACAGGGGGCGAAAGTACACACCTTC

d_call: NA
clone_size: NA
v_call: TRBV2
j_call: TRBJ1-1
cdr3_aa: CASSVGQVVNTEAFF
cdr3_nt: TGTGCCAGCAGTGTGGGCCAGGTGGTAAACACTGAAGCTTTCTTT

d_call: NA
clone_size: NA
v_call: TRBV6-6
j_call: TRBJ1-2
cdr3_aa: CASTYYNRGYTF
cdr3_nt: TGTGCCAGCACCTACTACAACAGGGGCTACACCTTC

d_call: TRBD1
clone_size: NA
v_call: TRBV6-6
j_call: TRBJ2-1
cdr3_aa: CASSRDSYNEQFF
cdr3_nt: TGTGCCAGCAGCCGGGACAGCTACAATGAGCAGTTCTTC

d_call: NA
clone_size: NA
v_call: TRBV11-1
j_call: TRBJ1-2
cdr3_aa: CASSLSTPPGSWGYTF
cdr3_nt: TGTGCCAGCAGCTTATCCACCCCCCCGGGTAGCTGGGGCTACACCTTC

d_call: NA
clone_size: NA
v_call: TRBV7-9
j_call: TRBJ2-2
cdr3_aa: CASSLVKSPGWTGELFF
cdr3_nt: TGTGCCAGCAGCTTGGTGAAGTCCCCAGGGTGGACCGGGGAGCTGTTTTTT

d_call: TRBD1
clone_size: NA
v_call: TRBV5-5
j_call: TRBJ1-6
cdr3_aa: CASSALGQGESSYNSPLHF
cdr3_nt: TGTGCCAGCAGCGCCTTAGGACAGGGTGAGAGCTCCTATAATTCACCCCTCCACTTT

d_call: TRBD1
clone_size: NA
v_call: TRBV19
j_call: TRBJ1-2
cdr3_aa: CASRGQGYYGYTF
cdr3_nt: TGTGCCAGTAGAGGACAGGGGTACTATGGCTACACCTTC

d_call: TRBD1
clone_size: NA
v_call: TRBV7-2
j_call: TRBJ1-6
cdr3_aa: CASSLARTGAFSPLHF
cdr3_nt: TGTGCCAGCAGCTTAGCCCGGACAGGGGCCTTTTCACCCCTCCACTTT

d_call: TRBD1
clone_size: NA
v_call: TRBV7-8
j_call: TRBJ2-7
cdr3_aa: CASSLRTGLSYEQYF
cdr3_nt: TGTGCCAGCAGCTTGAGGACAGGCCTCTCCTACGAGCAGTACTTC

d_call: NA
clone_size: once
v_call: TRBV27
j_call: TRBJ1-6
cdr3_aa: CASRQTYNSPLHF
cdr3_nt: TGTGCCAGCCGACAGACATATAATTCACCCCTCCACTTT

d_call: NA
clone_size: once
v_call: TRBV14
j_call: TRBJ1-4
cdr3_aa: CASSRVDSGTWSEKLFF
cdr3_nt: TGTGCCAGCAGCCGCGTTGATTCCGGGACTTGGAGTGAAAAACTGTTTTTT

d_call: NA
clone_size: NA
v_call: TRBV4-2
j_call: TRBJ2-7
cdr3_aa: CASSQDTGTKRGYEQYF
cdr3_nt: TGTGCCAGCAGCCAAGATACAGGGACAAAAAGGGGCTACGAGCAGTACTTC

d_call: TRBD1
clone_size: NA
v_call: TRBV19
j_call: TRBJ1-2
cdr3_aa: CASRLQGDYGYTF
cdr3_nt: TGTGCCAGTAGACTACAGGGGGACTATGGCTACACCTTC

d_call: NA
clone_size: once
v_call: TRBV4-1
j_call: TRBJ1-2
cdr3_aa: CASSQQGWEGGYTF
cdr3_nt: TGCGCCAGCAGCCAACAGGGGTGGGAGGGAGGCTACACCTTC

d_call: TRBD1
clone_size: NA
v_call: TRBV4-1
j_call: TRBJ2-2
cdr3_aa: CASSEGTATGELFF
cdr3_nt: TGCGCCAGCAGCGAGGGGACAGCCACCGGGGAGCTGTTTTTT

d_call: TRBD2
clone_size: NA
v_call: TRBV11-2
j_call: TRBJ2-1
cdr3_aa: CASRLDGGALADEQFF
cdr3_nt: TGTGCCAGCAGACTCGACGGGGGGGCCCTCGCGGATGAGCAGTTCTTC

d_call: TRBD1
clone_size: NA
v_call: TRBV19
j_call: TRBJ1-2
cdr3_aa: CASSIGDRGNFYGYTF
cdr3_nt: TGTGCCAGTAGTATTGGGGACAGGGGTAACTTCTATGGCTACACCTTC